These 32 T cell receptor beta chains originate from one sample sequenced in a study of T-cell reconstitution after alpha-beta-depleted transplantation in children. Unique molecular identifiers featured in how the TCRbeta library was prepared. TCRdb used MiXCR to reprocess the PCR reads, holding one entry per CDR3 protein. Among about 590,000 distinct CDR3 sequences listed, 10% to 15% were seen once. Material: PBMCs, mostly from graft donor cells, obtained 360 days after TCRalphabeta/CD19-depleted stem cell transplant. These receptors originate from a male patient aged 5 to 17 who had a stem cell transplant for acute myeloid leukemia, so the T cells may come from the graft donor.

This clonotype was detected ten times or more. This rearrangement joins TRBV11-2 to TRBJ2-1; TRBD2 aligns across 7 bases. With 3 bases clipped from V and 4 bases from J, the junction kept 3 bases outside the gene matches. This CDR3 spans 14 amino acids. Looked up from germline, CDR1 is SGHAT and CDR2 is FQNNGV. The CDR3 loop reads CASSFASGYNEQFF. CDR3 nucleotide sequence: TGTGCCAGCAGCTTTGCTAGCGGTTACAATGAGCAGTTCTTC.

The chain joins TRBV7-9 to TRBJ2-3, with 14 bases that match TRBD2. V shed 5 bases, J shed 6 bases, and the junction held 7 bases outside the gene matches. Germline-derived CDR1 and CDR2 are SEHNR and FQNEAQ (reference sequence). This CDR3 region has 16 residues. The CDR3 nucleotides are TGTGCCAGCAGCAGTCCGGGACTAGCGGGAGTGGATACGCAGTATTTT. Translation: CASSSPGLAGVDTQYF.

This clonotype was detected only a few times. The chain has TRBV20-1 and TRBJ1-1; perhaps TRBD1 as D (6 bases). This CDR3 contains 13 residues. Trimming took off 3 bases at V and 0 bases at J, with 8 bases between the two ends. Germline V CDR1 and CDR2: DFQATT, SNEGSKA (reference sequence). CDR3 amino acids: CSARGDMNTEAFF. In DNA, the CDR3 is TGCAGTGCTAGGGGGGACATGAACACTGAAGCTTTCTTT.

This clonotype was counted between two and nine times. The rearrangement joins TRBV3-1 to TRBJ2-7; 7 nucleotides line up with TRBD1. CDR1 is LGHDT, CDR2 YNNKEL, per germline (reference sequence). The trim removed 6 bases at V and 3 bases at J, leaving 11 bases unmatched. The CDR3 contains 15 residues. CDR3 protein: CASSQQGISFYEQYF. CDR3 nucleotide sequence: TGTGCCAGCAGTCAACAGGGGATATCCTTCTACGAGCAGTACTTC.

The chain combines TRBV11-2 with TRBJ2-5; D is unresolved. The CDR3 covers 14 residues. Germline CDR1 SGHAT, CDR2 FQNNGV. V shed 1 base and J shed 5 bases, with 11 bases lying between them. The CDR3 nucleotides are TGTGCCAGCAGCTTAGGACCGCTAATGGAGACCCAGTACTTC. Protein: CASSLGPLMETQYF.

The count of this clonotype is one. The chain is built from TRBV7-8 and TRBJ2-2; maybe TRBD2 (6 bases). CDR1 is SGHVS and CDR2 is FQNEAQ in the germline V gene. This CDR3 spans 18 amino acids. Trimming removed 2 bases from V and 0 bases from J, with 16 bases in between. CDR3 protein: CASSLWRGVISNTGELFF. Here the CDR3 DNA reads TGTGCCAGCAGCTTATGGCGGGGCGTCATTTCGAACACCGGGGAGCTGTTTTTT.

Ten or more counts support this clonotype. This chain connects TRBV6-5 to TRBJ2-7; D is unclear. In germline, CDR1 is MNHEY, CDR2 SVGAGI. The V and J ends lost 8 bases and 0 bases respectively, with 5 bases between them. This CDR3 is 11 amino acids long. For the CDR3, the DNA is TGTGCCAGCGCGCACTCCTACGAGCAGTACTTC. Translating it yields CASAHSYEQYF.

The J gene is TRBJ2-5, the V gene TRBV9; 12 bases fit TRBD2. Trimming at V came to 4 bases and at J to 4 bases, leaving 17 bases not matched to a gene. The germline V gene has CDR1 SGDLS and CDR2 YYNGEE. The CDR3 extends over 19 amino acids. The CDR3 nucleotides read TGTGCCAGCAGCACGCGGACTAGCGGGACGAAAGGGGACGGAGAGACCCAGTACTTC. Translating gives CASSTRTSGTKGDGETQYF.

The chain combines TRBV6-2 or TRBV6-3 with TRBJ2-7; 9 positions match TRBD2. Trimming at V came to 6 bases and at J to 7 bases, leaving 4 bases not matched to a gene. The length of the CDR3 is 12 residues. CDR1 MNHEY and CDR2 SVGEGT come from the germline V gene. CDR3 in amino acids: CASRIAGEEQYF. The CDR3 DNA reads as TGTGCCAGCAGGATAGCGGGAGAAGAGCAGTACTTC.

This clonotype appeared a few times. This chain connects TRBV20-1 to TRBJ2-1; the D gene is possibly TRBD1 (5 bases). The CDR3 consists of 15 residues. Trimming stripped 1 base from V and 7 bases from J, with 17 bases between. CDR1 and CDR2 from the germline V gene are DFQATT and SNEGSKA (reference sequence). In DNA form, the CDR3 reads TGCAGTGCTAGAGCGGTAATGATGGGGCGGAATGAGCAGTTCTTC. Encoded protein: CSARAVMMGRNEQFF.

This clonotype occurred a few times. The chain carries TRBV29-1 and TRBJ2-2; maybe TRBD1 (5 bases). This CDR3 has 13 residues. V was clipped by 4 bases and J by 5 bases, with 11 bases between them. The germline gives CDR1 SQVTM, CDR2 ANQGSEA. CDR3 loop: CSVATAKTGELFF. The CDR3 region has the DNA TGCAGCGTTGCGACAGCAAAGACCGGGGAGCTGTTTTTT.

This clonotype came up a few times. This CDR3 is CSANSGATGELFF. CDR3 DNA sequence: TGCAGTGCTAATTCAGGGGCCACCGGGGAGCTGTTTTTT. The rearrangement uses TRBV20-1 and TRBJ2-2; D may be TRBD1 (6 bases). The CDR3 length is 13 residues. Germline loops: CDR1 DFQATT, CDR2 SNEGSKA (reference sequence). V was clipped by 4 bases and J by 4 bases, with 10 bases between them.

This clonotype was counted only a few times. The V and J genes are TRBV7-9 and TRBJ2-5; D ambiguous. This CDR3 has 12 amino acids. From germline, CDR1 is SEHNR and CDR2 FQNEAQ (reference sequence). V lost 5 bases to trimming and J lost 7 bases, with 11 bases between them. The CDR3 DNA is TGTGCCAGCAGCCCCGACCATTCGACCCAGTACTTC. Amino acids: CASSPDHSTQYF.

This rearrangement joins TRBV9 to TRBJ2-7; the D is unclear. CDR1 and CDR2 (germline): SGDLS, YYNGEE. The CDR3 is 14 amino acids. V dropped 0 bases and J dropped 9 bases, with 16 bases sitting between them. Written as DNA, the CDR3 is TGTGCCAGCAGCGTAGATCTGGGCCTAACTGGGCAGTACTTC. Its protein product is CASSVDLGLTGQYF.

This clonotype was picked up many times. The chain links TRBV7-2 to TRBJ2-7; D is undetermined. CDR3 size: 11 residues. In germline, CDR1 is SGHTA, CDR2 FQGNSA. Between the trimmed V and J ends, which lost 4 bases and 7 bases, there was a span of 8 bases. The CDR3 sequence is CASSSLQEQYF. For the CDR3, the DNA is TGTGCCAGCAGCTCCCTTCAAGAGCAGTACTTC.

This chain joins TRBV29-1 and TRBJ1-1, with D hard to call. Trimming removed 5 bases at V and 1 base at J, with 11 bases between. Germline-derived CDR1 and CDR2 are SQVTM and ANQGSEA. There are 13 residues in the CDR3. The CDR3 loop is CSVSWAGNTEAFF. In nucleotides, the CDR3 is TGCAGCGTTAGCTGGGCGGGGAACACTGAAGCTTTCTTT.

The CDR3 DNA sequence: TGTGCCACCAGCAGAGAGGGGGCGAGGGAGCAGTACTTC. The encoded protein is CATSREGAREQYF. The chain couples TRBV15 to TRBJ2-7, with D maybe TRBD1 (6 bases). Per the germline V gene, CDR1 is LNHNV and CDR2 is YYDKDF (reference sequence). This CDR3 region has 13 residues. V lost 0 bases and J lost 7, with 10 bases in between.

This clonotype was picked up a small number of times. This chain joins TRBV11-3 and TRBJ2-2, with no clear D. CDR3 length: 14 amino acids. The V gene lost 1 base and the J gene lost 6 bases, with 9 bases spanning the gap. Germline V gives CDR1 SGHNT, CDR2 YENEEA. This CDR3 is CASSLGQVAGELFF. CDR3 bases: TGTGCCAGCAGCTTAGGCCAGGTCGCCGGGGAGCTGTTTTTT.

At least ten counts were recorded for this clonotype. The chain joins TRBV28 to TRBJ1-6; TRBD1 might be the D (6 bases). Germline V gives CDR1 MDHEN, CDR2 SYDVKM. The CDR3 has 15 residues. Trimming took 8 bases from V and 7 from J, leaving 18 bases between them. CDR3 coding DNA: TGTGCCAGCTTGGGGGGGGCTACGGCGAATTCACCCCTCCACTTT. This codes for CASLGGATANSPLHF.

This rearrangement joins TRBV29-1 to TRBJ2-2; maybe TRBD1 (6 bases). Germline V lookup: CDR1 SQVTM, CDR2 ANQGSEA. This CDR3 spans 16 amino acids. The ends were cut back, 4 bases at V and 1 base at J, with 16 bases in the middle. The DNA for the CDR3 is TGCAGCGTTGGTGGCAGGGGCCCGTTGAACACCGGGGAGCTGTTTTTT. It translates to CSVGGRGPLNTGELFF.

This clonotype was counted between two and nine times. V usage is TRBV7-2 and J usage is TRBJ2-5; 13 bases align to TRBD2. CDR1 is SGHTA, CDR2 FQGNSA, per germline. The CDR3 extends over 16 amino acids. V lost 1 base to trimming and J lost 4 bases; unmatched junction nucleotides: 3. CDR3 amino acids: CASSLVGTSGIETQYF. The CDR3 nucleotides are TGTGCCAGCAGCTTAGTAGGGACTAGCGGGATAGAGACCCAGTACTTC.

The gene calls are TRBV7-6 and TRBJ2-7, with 9 bases that match TRBD2. The V gene's germline CDR1 is SGHVS and CDR2 FNYEAQ. This CDR3 spans 16 amino acids. J gave up 9 bases and V 0 bases, and 12 bases lay outside the gene matches. CDR3 in DNA: TGTGCCAGCAGCTTAGCGGAAGCGGGAGGACATACGAGGCAGTACTTC. Protein sequence: CASSLAEAGGHTRQYF.

This clonotype has just a few counts. The V gene is TRBV29-1, the J gene TRBJ2-7, with 7 bases identical to TRBD1. The CDR3 is 15 amino acids. CDR1 is SQVTM, CDR2 ANQGSEA, per germline. With V trimmed by 4 bases and J by 6 bases, 15 bases remained unmatched. CDR3 coding DNA: TGCAGCGTTGGGGAGACAGGGATGGTACGAGCCGAGCAGTACTTC. This gives the protein CSVGETGMVRAEQYF.

This clonotype was counted between two and nine times. In nucleotides, the CDR3 is TGTGCCAGCAGCTTAGAGGGACAGTTATACAATGAGCAGTTCTTC. Protein: CASSLEGQLYNEQFF. The V gene is TRBV7-6, the J gene TRBJ2-1, with 7 bases fitting TRBD1. The length of the CDR3 is 15 residues. Losses at the gene ends were 1 base for V and 4 bases for J; bases not matched to a gene: 4. CDR1 and CDR2 (germline): SGHVS, FNYEAQ.

This clonotype was seen repeatedly, ten times or more. The rearrangement uses TRBV9 and TRBJ2-2, with D unresolved. This CDR3 has 14 amino acids. V was clipped by 1 base and J by 0 bases, with 4 bases between them. Germline lookup yields CDR1 SGDLS and CDR2 YYNGEE. The CDR3 coding sequence is TGTGCCAGCAGCGTAAGCTCGAACACCGGGGAGCTGTTTTTT. This encodes CASSVSSNTGELFF.

The chain links TRBV10-3 to TRBJ2-4, with D perhaps TRBD2 (5 bases). Between the trimmed V and J ends, which lost 2 bases and 5 bases, there was a span of 13 bases. The CDR3 runs 15 residues. Germline loops: CDR1 ENHRY, CDR2 SYGVKD. The CDR3 bases are TGTGCCATCAGTGAGCCTGAGGGCTACGAAAACATTCAGTACTTC. It encodes CAISEPEGYENIQYF.

This clonotype was seen a few times. V is TRBV20-1 and J is TRBJ2-4; D possibly matches TRBD1 or TRBD2 (5 bases each). CDR1 is DFQATT, CDR2 SNEGSKA, per germline (reference sequence). This CDR3 contains 14 residues. V lost 3 bases and J lost 1, with 10 bases in between. The CDR3 DNA sequence: TGCAGTGCTAGGGAGAGGGGTGCCAAAAACATTCAGTACTTC. Translating gives CSARERGAKNIQYF.

The chain links TRBV7-3 to TRBJ2-1, with 8 positions matching TRBD2. The CDR3 is 15 amino acids. Trimming took 4 bases from V and 5 from J; bases not matched to a gene: 7. CDR1 is SGHTA and CDR2 is FQGTGA in the germline V gene. Here the CDR3 reads CASSSPGGPDNEQFF. CDR3 coding DNA: TGTGCCAGCAGCTCCCCGGGAGGGCCGGACAATGAGCAGTTCTTC.

There are many counts of this clonotype. The gene calls are TRBV7-9 and TRBJ2-7, with D possibly matching TRBD1 (5 bases). V lost 5 bases, J lost 9 bases, and 11 bases lay in between. CDR1 is SEHNR, CDR2 FQNEAQ, per germline (reference sequence). The CDR3 has 11 amino acids. The CDR3: CASSPGHGQYF. The CDR3 DNA reads TGTGCCAGCAGCCCTGGACACGGGCAGTACTTC.

In its sample, this clonotype was seen a few times. The V gene is TRBV4-3, the J gene TRBJ2-2; D perhaps matches TRBD2 (6 bases). There are 17 residues in the CDR3. V dropped 0 bases and J dropped 0 bases, with 11 bases sitting between them. Germline lookup yields CDR1 LGHNA and CDR2 YSLEER. The DNA for the CDR3 is TGCGCCAGCAGCCAAGAACCACTAGCATCGAACACCGGGGAGCTGTTTTTT. It codes for CASSQEPLASNTGELFF.

This clonotype has only a few counts. V and J are TRBV6-2 or TRBV6-3 and TRBJ2-3; 10 positions match TRBD2. The CDR3 has 17 residues. The J segment lost 7 bases and the V segment lost 0 bases, leaving 10 bases of the junction unmatched. Germline-derived CDR1 and CDR2 are MNHEY and SVGEGT. The CDR3 protein is CASSYSSLAGDLYTQYF. CDR3 nucleotide sequence: TGTGCCAGCAGTTACTCGTCTCTAGCGGGAGACTTATATACGCAGTATTTT.

This clonotype was seen a few times. This sequence joins TRBV5-1 and TRBJ2-2; D gene ambiguous. The germline V gene has CDR1 SGHRS and CDR2 YFSETQ. The CDR3 covers 14 residues. V lost 1 base and J lost 4, with 8 bases in between. CDR3: CASSLKGLTGELFF. CDR3 sequence (DNA): TGCGCCAGCAGCTTGAAGGGCCTCACCGGGGAGCTGTTTTTT.